This T cell receptor (beta chain) was recorded in a study of OX40 agonist ivuxolimab in advanced cancers. Overall study: It was ivuxolimab, an agonistic anti-OX40 (CD134) antibody, that patients were treated with. While on treatment, patients had intravenous ivuxolimab at 0.01 to 10 mg/kg every 2 weeks. Three patients, one with hepatocellular carcinoma and two with cutaneous melanoma, responded partially.

The table came from immunoSEQ multiplex PCR; TCRdb's copy has only in-frame clones and leaves some out. There are some 71,000 clones in the sample; 84% occur only once, and 7.9% lies in the top ten. With 3 bases removed from V and 6 bases from J, the gap between germline ends came to 12 bases. There are 15 residues in the CDR3. Germline CDR1 is LGHNA and CDR2 is YNFKEQ. Autoimmune disease history or systemic immunosuppression barred patients. The J gene is TRBJ1-6, the V gene TRBV4-2; D is undetermined. This receptor was identified in an adult with an advanced solid tumor such as melanoma, head and neck, liver or kidney cancer. This specimen consisted of CD4+ or CD8+ T cells sorted from blood, obtained in a trial of the OX40 agonist ivuxolimab. CDR3 in amino acids: CASSQEPGRNSPLHF. For the CDR3, the DNA is TGTGCCAGCAGCCAGGAGCCCGGTCGTAATTCACCCCTCCACTTT.